This TCR beta chain was captured in a study of T cell responses to AZD1222 COVID-19 vaccine. This CDR3 has 13 amino acids. The J segment lost 5 bases and the V segment lost 6 bases, leaving 6 bases of the junction unmatched. Germline CDR1 is LNHDA and CDR2 is SQIVND (reference sequence). The count of this clone is one. Sequencing used immunoSEQ multiplex PCR; TCRdb keeps in-frame clones, though not all of them. The sample carries approximately 150,000 clones, approximately 90% recorded once. This chain links TRBV19 with TRBJ2-5, with 7 positions matching TRBD2. Sequenced material: peripheral blood, taken on day 0 of AZD1222 vaccination. The source is an adult in good health. This CDR3 reads CASRNGGVETQYF. The CDR3 nucleotides are TGTGCCAGTAGAAATGGGGGGGTGGAGACCCAGTACTTC.